These 32 T cell receptor beta chains share one sample of origin, sequenced in a study of cytomegalovirus exposure and HLA in healthy donors. Primers: 60 Vbeta forward and 13 Jbeta reverse. Only in-frame clones appear in the TCRdb table, and some are missing; sequencing was by immunoSEQ multiplex PCR. The sample includes about 200,000 clones, 85% of them seen just once. The source material was PBMCs. The source of these receptors is a woman in her forties or fifties in good health and CMV-seronegative.

The rearrangement links TRBV14 to TRBJ1-2; D is ambiguous. Germline assignment: CDR1 SGHDN and CDR2 FVKESK. The V gene lost 0 bases and the J gene lost 1 base, with 9 bases spanning the gap. This CDR3 is built from 15 residues. The CDR3 is CASSQDLYSNYGYTF. DNA of the CDR3: TGTGCCAGCAGCCAAGATTTGTACAGTAACTATGGCTACACCTTC.

The chain employs TRBV30 and TRBJ1-1, with D perhaps matching TRBD1 (5 bases). The CDR3 loop spans 14 amino acids. Germline V lookup: CDR1 GTSNPN, CDR2 SVGIG (reference sequence). V was trimmed by 4 bases and J by 6 bases, leaving 18 bases between them. The DNA of the CDR3 is TGTGCCTGGACGTACGGCAGGGCTCCCCCTGAAGCTTTCTTT. Protein: CAWTYGRAPPEAFF.

The chain is built from TRBV6-5 and TRBJ2-1; D possibly corresponds to TRBD2 (6 bases). V lost 1 base to trimming and J lost 7 bases, with 14 bases between them. The CDR3 contains 15 residues. The germline CDR1 and CDR2 sequences are MNHEY and SVGAGI. This chain's CDR3 is CASSYFAGRRNEQFF. CDR3 DNA sequence: TGTGCCAGCAGTTACTTCGCGGGGCGCAGGAATGAGCAGTTCTTC.

This chain joins TRBV7-8 and TRBJ2-1; TRBD2 agrees at 9 bases. Germline V gene lookup returns CDR1 SGHVS and CDR2 FQNEAQ. The CDR3 has 15 residues. J was trimmed by 7 bases and V by 2 bases; bases with no gene match: 6. This CDR3 is CASSLQAGGRNEQFF. DNA of the CDR3: TGTGCCAGCAGCTTACAAGCGGGAGGTAGGAATGAGCAGTTCTTC.

This clone came up once. V and J are TRBV30 and TRBJ2-1; D is unclear. The CDR3 is made up of 12 amino acids. The ends were cut back, 0 bases at V and 3 bases at J, with 3 bases in the middle. Germline assignment: CDR1 GTSNPN and CDR2 SVGIG (reference sequence). The DNA for the CDR3 is TGTGCCTGGAGTGTCAACTACAATGAGCAGTTCTTC. Encoded protein: CAWSVNYNEQFF.

The chain joins TRBV7-2 to TRBJ1-4; 7 bases match TRBD1. The germline V gene has CDR1 SGHTA and CDR2 FQGNSA. Trimming took 1 base from V and 1 from J; bases not matched to a gene: 0. The CDR3 loop spans 15 amino acids. The CDR3 DNA reads TGTGCCAGCAGCTTAGACAGGGGAACTAATGAAAAACTGTTTTTT. It codes for CASSLDRGTNEKLFF.

The V call is TRBV28, the J call TRBJ2-3; TRBD2 aligns across 12 bases. In germline, CDR1 is MDHEN, CDR2 SYDVKM. CDR3 size: 14 residues. J was trimmed by 4 bases and V by 10 bases; bases with no gene match: 6. The CDR3 DNA reads TGTGCCACCAAGACTAGCGGGAGTCCAGATACGCAGTATTTT. Its translation: CATKTSGSPDTQYF. The full variable domain, completed using reference TRBV28 and TRBJ2-3, is DVKVTQSSRYLVKRTGEKVFLECVQDMDHENMFWYRQDPGLGLRLIYFSYDVKMKEKGDIPEGYSVSREKKERFSLILESASTNQTSMYLCATKTSGSPDTQYFGPGTRLTVL.

The count of this clone is one. This chain uses TRBV5-1 with TRBJ1-1; D gene unclear. CDR3 length: 13 residues. Trimming took off 1 base at V and 0 bases at J, with 4 bases between the two ends. Germline V gene sequence: CDR1 SGHRS, CDR2 YFSETQ. The CDR3 coding sequence is TGCGCCAGCAGCTTGCTGTTGAACACTGAAGCTTTCTTT. This gives the protein CASSLLLNTEAFF.

The gene calls are TRBV7-3 and TRBJ2-3, with TRBD2 matching over 9 bases. V was pared by 5 bases and J by 6 bases, with 6 bases of the junction left unmatched. Per germline, CDR1 SGHTA and CDR2 FQGTGA. This CDR3 is 14 amino acids long. In DNA form, the CDR3 reads TGTGCCAGCAGCCCGGGACTAGCCTGGGATACGCAGTATTTT. The encoded protein is CASSPGLAWDTQYF.

CDR3 DNA sequence: TGTGCCAGCAGCTTAGGTGGGGGGGATGGAGAGACCCAGTACTTC. Translated: CASSLGGGDGETQYF. The gene calls are TRBV7-7 and TRBJ2-5, with TRBD2 identical over 7 bases. Germline V gene lookup returns CDR1 SSHAT and CDR2 FNYEAQ (reference sequence). The CDR3 loop spans 15 amino acids. Trimming cost V 1 base and J 4 bases; bases outside gene matches: 6.

With regard to this clone: A junction boundary mismatches the germline segment, possibly from a read error. The chain recombines TRBV6-5 with TRBJ2-2; D is unclear. This CDR3 contains 12 residues. The germline CDR1 and CDR2 sequences are MNHEY and SVGAGI. The DNA for the CDR3 is TGTGCCAGCCGTTACCGCGCCGGGGAGCTGTTTTTT. It is translated as CASRYRAGELFF.

V gene TRBV6-5 combines with J gene TRBJ1-3; D might be TRBD1 (5 bases). Germline V gives CDR1 MNHEY, CDR2 SVGAGI. V was pared by 7 bases and J by 0 bases, with 13 bases between. This CDR3 contains 15 residues. DNA of the CDR3: TGTGCCAGCACCTCAACAGGTTTCTCTGGAAACACCATATATTTT. The encoded protein is CASTSTGFSGNTIYF.

This chain uses TRBV25-1 with TRBJ2-1, with D perhaps TRBD2 (6 bases). V was trimmed by 6 bases and J by 3 bases, leaving 15 bases between them. Germline V gives CDR1 MGHDK, CDR2 SYGVNS. The length of the CDR3 is 15 residues. CDR3 residues: CASSEVRGNYNEQFF. The DNA for the CDR3 is TGTGCCAGCAGCGAAGTGCGGGGCAACTACAATGAGCAGTTCTTC.

For the CDR3, the DNA is TGTGCCAGCTGTCGGACAGGTATGATGAACACTGAAGCTTTCTTT. It encodes CASCRTGMMNTEAFF. The chain combines TRBV6-4 with TRBJ1-1; 7 positions match TRBD1. The trim removed 8 bases at V and 0 bases at J, leaving 9 bases unmatched. The CDR3 has 15 residues. Germline V CDR1 and CDR2: MRHNA, SNTAGT.

The chain is built from TRBV2 and TRBJ1-1; D is undetermined. V was trimmed by 6 bases and J by 1 base, leaving 9 bases between them. CDR3 size: 13 residues. Germline V lookup: CDR1 SNHLY, CDR2 FYNNEI. The CDR3 sequence: CASRFEGNTEAFF. The DNA of the CDR3 is TGTGCCAGCAGGTTTGAGGGGAACACTGAAGCTTTCTTT.

This rearrangement joins TRBV7-9 to TRBJ1-1; D unresolved. The ends were cut back, 3 bases at V and 8 bases at J, with 7 bases in the middle. There are 11 residues in the CDR3. Germline V CDR1 and CDR2: SEHNR, FQNEAQ (reference sequence). This CDR3 is CASSFQVEAFF. CDR3 DNA sequence: TGTGCCAGCAGCTTTCAGGTGGAAGCTTTCTTT.

This chain joins TRBV30 and TRBJ2-7; 8 positions agree with TRBD1. CDR3 length equals 12 residues. Looked up from germline, CDR1 is GTSNPN and CDR2 is SVGIG (reference sequence). J gave up 2 bases and V 3 bases, and 0 bases lay outside the gene matches. The CDR3 DNA sequence: TGTGCCTGGAGGGGACAGGCCTACGAGCAGTACTTC. Translation gives CAWRGQAYEQYF.

This CDR3 reads CASSEGVTYNTEAFF. CDR3 in DNA: TGTGCCAGTTCTGAGGGTGTTACGTATAACACTGAAGCTTTCTTT. V and J are TRBV19 and TRBJ1-1; D is uncertain. CDR3 length equals 15 residues. The V end lost 8 bases, the J end lost 2 bases, and 18 bases lay between the germline ends. CDR1 and CDR2 (germline): LNHDA, SQIVND (reference sequence).

The V and J genes are TRBV5-6 and TRBJ2-7, with 9 positions matching TRBD2. With 1 base clipped from V and 0 bases from J, the junction kept 5 bases outside the gene matches. Germline V gene data show CDR1 as SGHDT and CDR2 as YYEEEE. The CDR3 sequence is 16 residues long. The CDR3 loop reads CASSLFSGRPSYEQYF. The CDR3 DNA follows: TGTGCCAGCAGCTTGTTTAGCGGGAGACCCTCCTACGAGCAGTACTTC.

V gene TRBV19 combines with J gene TRBJ2-7; tentative D call: TRBD1 (6 bases). Between the trimmed V and J ends, which lost 6 bases and 0 bases, there was a span of 18 bases. This CDR3 is built from 16 residues. Per germline, CDR1 LNHDA and CDR2 SQIVND (reference sequence). The CDR3 sequence is CASRLRVGDTSYEQYF. CDR3 DNA: TGTGCCAGTAGACTAAGGGTAGGGGACACCTCCTACGAGCAGTACTTC.

J is TRBJ2-1 and V is TRBV7-6; D is perhaps TRBD2 (6 bases). CDR1 and CDR2 from the germline V gene are SGHVS and FNYEAQ. V was pared by 5 bases and J by 0 bases, with 14 bases between. The CDR3 extends over 16 amino acids. The CDR3 coding sequence is TGTGCCAGCAGCCCCTCCGTGGGGGGCTCCTACAATGAGCAGTTCTTC. This codes for CASSPSVGGSYNEQFF.

The DNA for the CDR3 is TGCAGTGCTAGAGGAACAGGACGTCTGTTTTTT. It translates to CSARGTGRLFF. The chain employs TRBV20-1 and TRBJ1-4; weak D call: TRBD1 (5 bases). This CDR3 spans 11 amino acids. V was trimmed by 1 base and J by 14 bases, leaving 11 bases between them. Germline assignment: CDR1 DFQATT and CDR2 SNEGSKA (reference sequence).

This rearrangement joins TRBV5-5 to TRBJ2-1; 8 bases align to TRBD2. Germline values: CDR1 SGHKS, CDR2 YYEKEE (reference sequence). J was trimmed by 4 bases and V by 0 bases; bases with no gene match: 9. The CDR3 extends over 17 amino acids. CDR3: CASSLVISTSAYNEQFF. The CDR3 coding sequence is TGTGCCAGCAGCTTGGTTATCTCGACTAGCGCTTACAATGAGCAGTTCTTC.

This clone was counted only a few times. J is TRBJ1-1 and V is TRBV7-9; 9 bases line up with TRBD1. The trim removed 5 bases at V and 11 bases at J, leaving 9 bases unmatched. Germline V CDR1 and CDR2: SEHNR, FQNEAQ (reference sequence). The CDR3 is 13 amino acids. The CDR3 loop reads CASSNPDRGPAFF. The CDR3 coding sequence is TGTGCCAGCAGCAATCCGGACAGGGGACCGGCTTTCTTT.

The V gene is TRBV7-2, the J gene TRBJ1-5, with a tentative D call TRBD1 (5 bases). The CDR3 covers 14 residues. Germline CDR1 reads SGHTA; CDR2 reads FQGNSA. The V end lost 8 bases, the J end lost 6 bases, and 17 bases lay between the germline ends. The CDR3 protein is CASVQIGGGQPQHF. CDR3 coding DNA: TGTGCCAGCGTCCAAATCGGGGGGGGTCAGCCCCAGCATTTT.

This clone was seen a handful of times. The CDR3 loop reads CASKGQGARSYGYTF. The DNA for the CDR3 is TGTGCCTCCAAAGGACAGGGGGCGCGGAGCTATGGCTACACCTTC. V gene TRBV10-3 combines with J gene TRBJ1-2, with TRBD1 matching over 11 bases. V was pared by 11 bases and J by 4 bases, with 12 bases of the junction left unmatched. This CDR3 is 15 amino acids long. The germline V gene encodes CDR1 ENHRY and CDR2 SYGVKD.

This clone has a handful of counts. The chain has TRBV6-1 and TRBJ1-6; D may be TRBD1 (6 bases). V lost 3 bases and J lost 9, with 15 bases in between. Germline assignment: CDR1 MNHNS and CDR2 SASEGT. This CDR3 comprises 15 residues. Written as DNA, the CDR3 is TGTGCCAGCAGTGAGCTTGGGGGGGCGAGTTCACCCCTCCACTTT. As protein: CASSELGGASSPLHF.

This clone has only one observation. J is TRBJ2-1 and V is TRBV30; 16 positions match TRBD2. The CDR3 loop spans 18 amino acids. Germline-derived CDR1 and CDR2 are GTSNPN and SVGIG (reference sequence). Trimming removed 2 bases from V and 3 bases from J; junction bases left unmatched: 7. The CDR3 loop reads CAWSSSGTSGRVYNEQFF. CDR3 in DNA: TGTGCCTGGAGTTCCTCAGGGACTAGCGGGAGGGTCTACAATGAGCAGTTCTTC.

This rearrangement joins TRBV5-1 to TRBJ1-2; the D gene is possibly TRBD1 (6 bases). The germline V gene has CDR1 SGHRS and CDR2 YFSETQ. V was cut by 4 bases and J by 4 bases, with 14 bases left in between. CDR3 length equals 14 residues. The CDR3 DNA sequence: TGCGCCAGCAGCGCCGGGACAAGCACCTATGGCTACACCTTC. As protein: CASSAGTSTYGYTF.

This chain joins TRBV10-1 and TRBJ2-7; perhaps TRBD2 as D (6 bases). This CDR3 spans 16 amino acids. V dropped 5 bases and J dropped 2 bases, with 19 bases sitting between them. Looked up from germline, CDR1 is WNHNN and CDR2 is SYGVQD (reference sequence). The CDR3 bases are TGCGCCAGCAGTCCACGACTTCGGGGGACCACCTACGAGCAGTACTTC. Its protein product is CASSPRLRGTTYEQYF.

The rearrangement uses TRBV2 and TRBJ1-5, with TRBD1 identical over 7 bases. Trimming at V came to 1 base and at J to 3 bases, leaving 3 bases not matched to a gene. CDR1 and CDR2 from the germline V gene are SNHLY and FYNNEI. This CDR3 has 15 residues. The CDR3 sequence: CASSEDRGINQPQHF. CDR3 nucleotides: TGTGCCAGCAGTGAAGACAGGGGAATCAATCAGCCCCAGCATTTT.

The V and J genes are TRBV7-8 and TRBJ2-3, with D possibly matching TRBD2 (5 bases). The CDR3 totals 13 residues. CDR1 and CDR2 from the germline V gene are SGHVS and FQNEAQ. The V and J ends lost 2 bases and 6 bases respectively, with 9 bases between them. The CDR3 region has the DNA TGTGCCAGCAGCTTACCCCCGGGGGATACGCAGTATTTT. Translating gives CASSLPPGDTQYF.